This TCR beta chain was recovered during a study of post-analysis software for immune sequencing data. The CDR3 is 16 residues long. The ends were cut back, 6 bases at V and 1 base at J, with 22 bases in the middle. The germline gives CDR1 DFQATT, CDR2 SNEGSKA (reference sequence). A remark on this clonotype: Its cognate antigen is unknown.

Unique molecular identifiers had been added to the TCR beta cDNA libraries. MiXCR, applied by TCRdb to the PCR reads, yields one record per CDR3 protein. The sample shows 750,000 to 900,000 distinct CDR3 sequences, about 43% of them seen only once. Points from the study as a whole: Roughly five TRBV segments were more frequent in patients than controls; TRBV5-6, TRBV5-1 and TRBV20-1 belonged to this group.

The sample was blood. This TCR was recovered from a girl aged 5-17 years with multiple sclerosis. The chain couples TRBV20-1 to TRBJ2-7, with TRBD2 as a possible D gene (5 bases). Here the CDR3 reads CSAPAVGRGISYEQYF. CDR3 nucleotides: TGCAGTGCCCCCGCGGTAGGACGGGGAATTTCCTACGAGCAGTACTTC.